This entry describes one T cell receptor (beta chain). This specimen belongs to a study of long-term antiretroviral therapy in people with HIV. Survey level was the resolution at which the v3.0 immunoSEQ assay ran. This table comes from immunoSEQ multiplex PCR, and its TCRdb copy is limited to in-frame clones, with some not included. The sample lists fewer than 40,000 clones, around 94% occurring once. V was pared by 0 bases and J by 7 bases, with 19 bases between. Germline CDR1 is SGHTA and CDR2 is FQGTGA. The CDR3 consists of 17 residues. The specimen was unsorted PBMCs, collected around 5 years after starting antiretroviral therapy. This sequence joins TRBV7-3 and TRBJ2-1; possible D gene TRBD1, 5 bases. The sequence came from a woman aged 50 to 65 with HIV. This CDR3 is CASSLTNPGSKGNEQFF. As DNA, the CDR3 is TGTGCCAGCAGCTTAACAAATCCGGGCAGCAAGGGGAATGAGCAGTTCTTC.